This T cell receptor beta chain came from a study of cytomegalovirus exposure and HLA in healthy donors. The overall study: Drawn from HLA-typed donors, about 82 million unique TCRs were held in an early data release.

About this clone itself: The antigen remains undetermined.

Regarding the study as a whole: In a later analysis, a missense DCLRE1C variant was linked to TCR beta V- and J-gene trimming. Investigators reported more than 150 TCR beta chains as tied to cytomegalovirus. By HLA locus, TCR association rates varied in a later analysis, with DRB1 showing the most and HLA-C the fewest.

The PCR employed 60 Vbeta primers together with 13 Jbeta primers. Measured with immunoSEQ multiplex PCR; TCRdb has only the in-frame clones, and not every one. This table holds about 110,000 clones, roughly 15% found once. This sequence originates from a female donor in good health and CMV-seronegative. The sequenced material came from PBMCs.

This chain's CDR3 is CASSEAGTGATDTQYF. Here the CDR3 DNA reads TGTGCCAGCAGTGAAGCGGGGACAGGGGCCACAGATACGCAGTATTTT. J is TRBJ2-3 and V is TRBV2, with TRBD1 matching over 10 bases. The ends lost 0 bases at V and 2 bases at J; junction bases unmatched: 2. This CDR3 comprises 16 residues. CDR1 and CDR2 (germline): SNHLY, FYNNEI.